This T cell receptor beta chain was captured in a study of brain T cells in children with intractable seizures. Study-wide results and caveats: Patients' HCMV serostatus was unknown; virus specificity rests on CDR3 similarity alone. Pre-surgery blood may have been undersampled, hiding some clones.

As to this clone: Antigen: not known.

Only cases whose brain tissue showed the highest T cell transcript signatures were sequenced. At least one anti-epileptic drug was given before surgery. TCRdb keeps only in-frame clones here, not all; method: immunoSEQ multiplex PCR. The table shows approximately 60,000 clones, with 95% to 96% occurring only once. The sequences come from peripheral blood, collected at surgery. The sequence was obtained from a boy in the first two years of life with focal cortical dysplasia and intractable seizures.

CDR3: CASSYRGTGVDEQFF. Written as DNA, the CDR3 is TGTGCCAGCAGCTACCGGGGGACAGGGGTGGACGAGCAGTTCTTC. The chain couples TRBV11-3 to TRBJ2-1, with 10 bases fitting TRBD1. CDR1 is SGHNT and CDR2 is YENEEA in the germline V gene. CDR3 length equals 15 residues. The V and J ends lost 4 bases and 10 bases, in that order; junction bases with no gene match: 10.